The 20 T cell receptor beta chains reported below all come from one sample, sequenced in a study of CD8 T cells in ankylosing spondylitis. Study observations and caveats: A TCR beta motif of 7 to 9 highly homologous variants seemed to mark ankylosing spondylitis blood.

The antigens for these receptors are not known. TCRdb used MiXCR to reprocess the 5' RACE reads, holding one entry per CDR3 protein. The repertoire holds some 840,000 distinct CDR3 sequences, with around 11% as singletons. Sequenced material: blood, either unsorted or a sorted T cell fraction (not recorded which). Receptors were obtained from a male donor with ankylosing spondylitis.

The chain combines TRBV10-1 with TRBJ2-5; 7 bases map to TRBD2. The CDR3 contains 12 residues. Germline V lookup: CDR1 WNHNN, CDR2 SYGVQD (reference sequence). V shed 4 bases, J shed 7 bases, and the junction held 3 bases outside the gene matches. CDR3 nucleotides: TGCGCCAGCAGTGGGACTAGAGGGACCCAGTACTTC. The encoded protein is CASSGTRGTQYF.

In its sample, this clonotype was seen a few times. J is TRBJ1-2 and V is TRBV7-8, with 7 bases aligning to TRBD1. Germline loops: CDR1 SGHVS, CDR2 FQNEAQ. The CDR3 spans 14 residues. The V and J ends lost 5 bases and 4 bases, in that order; junction bases with no gene match: 7. The CDR3 sequence: CASSLTGNLYGYTF. The CDR3 nucleotides are TGTGCCAGCAGCCTGACAGGGAACCTCTATGGCTACACCTTC.

Concerning this clonotype: A read error may account for a junction end that differs from germline. The chain employs TRBV7-7 and TRBJ2-3; no firm D call. CDR3 length: 13 residues. CDR1 SSHAT and CDR2 FNYEAQ come from the germline V gene (reference sequence). The CDR3 DNA follows: TGTGCTAGCAGCAGCACAGATCTAGATACGCAGTATTTT. Translation: CASSSTDLDTQYF. The variable domain in full, with the rest retrieved from reference TRBV7-7 and TRBJ2-3, is GAGVSQSPRYKVTKRGQDVTLRCDPISSHATLYWYQQALGQGPEFLTYFNYEAQPDKSGLPSDRFSAERPEGSISTLTIQRTEQRDSAMYRCASSSTDLDTQYFGPGTRLTVL.

This clonotype has a count of ten or more. The CDR3 loop reads CSARVGQSASPLHF. The CDR3 DNA reads TGCAGTGCTAGAGTTGGACAGAGTGCTTCACCCCTCCACTTT. The chain uses TRBV20-1 and TRBJ1-6, with D possibly being TRBD1 (6 bases). Germline assignment: CDR1 DFQATT and CDR2 SNEGSKA (reference sequence). Trimming left V 1 base short and J 9 bases short, with 13 bases between. CDR3 length equals 14 residues.

This chain uses TRBV27 with TRBJ1-6; perhaps TRBD1 as D (5 bases). The CDR3 spans 15 residues. V dropped 6 bases and J dropped 7 bases, with 16 bases sitting between them. Per the germline V gene, CDR1 is MNHEY and CDR2 is SMNVEV (reference sequence). The CDR3 coding sequence is TGTGCCAGCAGCGGTAGGGGAGGAGGAAATTCACCCCTCCACTTT. Amino acid sequence: CASSGRGGGNSPLHF.

The rearrangement joins TRBV5-1 to TRBJ1-1; D remains unclear. Germline V lookup: CDR1 SGHRS, CDR2 YFSETQ. This CDR3 comprises 15 residues. Trimming shortened V by 2 bases and J by 4 bases, and 15 bases separated the two germline ends. DNA for the CDR3: TGCGCCAGCAGCTTAAGGACCGCTTCTACCACTGAAGCTTTCTTT. This codes for CASSLRTASTTEAFF.

This clonotype has a handful of counts. The V call is TRBV28, the J call TRBJ2-7; TRBD1 aligns across 8 bases. The junction had 4 bases not matched to a gene; V was cut back by 3 bases and J by 6 bases. Germline CDR1 is MDHEN and CDR2 is SYDVKM. The CDR3 spans 13 residues. The DNA for the CDR3 is TGTGCCAGCAGTTTTCCAGGGGGCGGCGAGCAGTACTTC. Amino acid sequence: CASSFPGGGEQYF.

This clonotype was counted only a few times. The chain employs TRBV20-1 and TRBJ2-7, with D possibly being TRBD2 (6 bases). The length of the CDR3 is 16 residues. The germline CDR1 and CDR2 sequences are DFQATT and SNEGSKA (reference sequence). The V end lost 0 bases, the J end lost 2 bases, and 17 bases lay between the germline ends. Here the CDR3 reads CSARDEGRSGPYEQYF. CDR3 nucleotide sequence: TGCAGTGCTAGAGATGAAGGTCGTAGCGGTCCCTACGAGCAGTACTTC.

The table lists this clonotype with many counts. This chain links TRBV5-1 with TRBJ2-1; D unclear. This CDR3 is built from 16 residues. Trimming left V 6 bases short and J 0 bases short, with 16 bases between. Germline CDR1 SGHRS, CDR2 YFSETQ. For the CDR3, the DNA is TGCGCCAGCACCCCTGGAACGGGCCTCTCCTACAATGAGCAGTTCTTC. It yields the protein CASTPGTGLSYNEQFF. Full variable domain (missing parts from reference TRBV5-1 and TRBJ2-1): KAGVTQTPRYLIKTRGQQVTLSCSPISGHRSVSWYQQTPGQGLQFLFEYFSETQRNKGNFPGRFSGRQFSNSRSEMNVSTLELGDSALYLCASTPGTGLSYNEQFFGPGTRLTVL.

This sequence joins TRBV20-1 and TRBJ2-1; D tentatively fits TRBD1 or TRBD2 (6 bases each). The germline V gene has CDR1 DFQATT and CDR2 SNEGSKA (reference sequence). V was trimmed by 3 bases and J by 5 bases, leaving 14 bases between them. The CDR3 covers 14 residues. CDR3 loop: CSASGGQPDNEQFF. The DNA for the CDR3 is TGCAGTGCTAGTGGGGGGCAACCGGACAATGAGCAGTTCTTC.

The gene calls are TRBV9 and TRBJ2-2; perhaps TRBD2 as D (5 bases). This CDR3 is 16 amino acids long. Germline V gene lookup returns CDR1 SGDLS and CDR2 YYNGEE. The V gene lost 5 bases and the J gene lost 0 bases, with 14 bases spanning the gap. CDR3 in amino acids: CASSRTLHANTGELFF. The CDR3 DNA follows: TGTGCCAGCAGTCGGACTCTCCACGCGAACACCGGGGAGCTGTTTTTT.

This clonotype was found many times. The gene calls are TRBV5-5 and TRBJ1-5, with unresolved D. CDR1 SGHKS and CDR2 YYEKEE come from the germline V gene (reference sequence). The CDR3 consists of 14 residues. V dropped 0 bases and J dropped 7 bases, with 11 bases sitting between them. As DNA, the CDR3 is TGTGCCAGCAGCTTGGGGGCCACATTCCAGCCCCAGCATTTT. Its protein product is CASSLGATFQPQHF.

The chain recombines TRBV2 with TRBJ2-1; 12 bases map to TRBD1. The CDR3 extends over 14 amino acids. J lost 8 bases, V lost 5 bases, and 4 bases had no gene match. Germline V gives CDR1 SNHLY, CDR2 FYNNEI. In DNA form, the CDR3 reads TGTGCCAGCAGTAGGGACAGGGGGCAGGATGAGCAGTTCTTC. Translation gives CASSRDRGQDEQFF. The full variable domain, rest sourced from reference TRBV2 and TRBJ2-1, is EPEVTQTPSHQVTQMGQEVILRCVPISNHLYFYWYRQILGQKVEFLVSFYNNEISEKSEIFDDQFSVERPDGSNFTLKIRSTKLEDSAMYFCASSRDRGQDEQFFGPGTRLTVL.

The rearrangement joins TRBV30 to TRBJ2-5, with 10 bases matching TRBD2. V gave up 4 bases and J gave up 12 bases; unmatched junction bases: 11. The CDR3 spans 13 residues. Germline CDR1 GTSNPN, CDR2 SVGIG (reference sequence). Here the CDR3 reads CAWTSWLAGEKYF. CDR3 bases: TGTGCCTGGACGAGTTGGCTAGCGGGAGAGAAGTACTTC.

This clonotype appeared a few times. The chain carries TRBV27 and TRBJ2-7; 12 bases are a match to TRBD2. The germline V gene encodes CDR1 MNHEY and CDR2 SMNVEV (reference sequence). This CDR3 region has 17 residues. Trimming removed 0 bases from V and 2 bases from J; junction bases left unmatched: 5. In DNA form, the CDR3 reads TGTGCCAGCAGTTTATCCCTCCGACTAGCGGGGGCCTACGAGCAGTACTTC. It encodes CASSLSLRLAGAYEQYF.

This clonotype turned up a few times. The chain couples TRBV6-2 or TRBV6-3 to TRBJ2-7, with 7 nucleotides matching TRBD1. This CDR3 region has 13 residues. Germline V CDR1 and CDR2: MNHEY, SVGEGT. Trimming took 6 bases from V and 7 from J; bases not matched to a gene: 9. The CDR3 loop is CASSLTTGVEQYF. The CDR3 DNA sequence: TGTGCCAGCAGCCTCACAACAGGGGTTGAGCAGTACTTC.

This clonotype was detected only a few times. A read error may be the cause here, since a much bigger clone is one base away. The chain links TRBV20-1 to TRBJ2-7, with a tentative D call TRBD2 (5 bases). The CDR3 loop spans 10 amino acids. V lost 3 bases and J 6 bases, leaving 6 bases between the germline ends. In germline, CDR1 is DFQATT, CDR2 SNEGSKA (reference sequence). The CDR3 bases are TGCAGTGCTAGGGACTTCGAGCAGTACTTC. As protein: CSARDFEQYF.

The rearrangement joins TRBV2 to TRBJ2-1; 7 bases fit TRBD1. The CDR3 sequence is 13 residues long. The germline V gene encodes CDR1 SNHLY and CDR2 FYNNEI. Trimming removed 7 bases from V and 9 bases from J; junction bases left unmatched: 9. The CDR3 DNA reads as TGTGCCAGCACAGGGGGATCGATGGGTGAGCAGTTCTTC. Translating it yields CASTGGSMGEQFF.

V gene TRBV12-3 or TRBV12-4 combines with J gene TRBJ1-2, with D maybe TRBD1 (6 bases). This CDR3 contains 15 residues. V lost 5 bases to trimming and J lost 6 bases, with 19 bases between them. The CDR3 nucleotides are TGTGCCAGCAGTCCCCGACAGGCGCTGCTGGATGGCTACACCTTC. Its translation is CASSPRQALLDGYTF.

This clonotype was observed a few times. This chain links TRBV11-2 with TRBJ2-1; 8 bases are a match to TRBD2. This CDR3 region has 16 residues. The trim removed 5 bases at V and 5 bases at J, leaving 11 bases unmatched. Germline lookup yields CDR1 SGHAT and CDR2 FQNNGV. CDR3 in DNA: TGTGCCAGCAGCCCGATTCGACTAGCGTTAAACAATGAGCAGTTCTTC. Its protein product is CASSPIRLALNNEQFF.